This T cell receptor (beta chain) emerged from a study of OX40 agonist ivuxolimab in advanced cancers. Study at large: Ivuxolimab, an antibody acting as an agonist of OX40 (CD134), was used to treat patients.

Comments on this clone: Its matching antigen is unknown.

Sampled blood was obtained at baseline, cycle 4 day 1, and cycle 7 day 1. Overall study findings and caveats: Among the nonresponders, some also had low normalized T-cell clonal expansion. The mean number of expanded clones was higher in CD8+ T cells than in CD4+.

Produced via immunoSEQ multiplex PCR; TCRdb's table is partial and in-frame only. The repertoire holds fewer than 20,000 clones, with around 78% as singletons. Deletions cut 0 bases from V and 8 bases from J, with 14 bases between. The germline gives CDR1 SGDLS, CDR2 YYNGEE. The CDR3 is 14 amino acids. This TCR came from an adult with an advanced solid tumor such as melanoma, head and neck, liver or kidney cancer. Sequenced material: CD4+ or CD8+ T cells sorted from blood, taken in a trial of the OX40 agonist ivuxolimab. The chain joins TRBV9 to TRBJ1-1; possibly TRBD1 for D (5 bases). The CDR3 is CASSVVERGGEAFF. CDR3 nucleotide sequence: TGTGCCAGCAGCGTAGTTGAGCGCGGGGGGGAAGCTTTCTTT.